The 2 T cell receptor beta chains below come from one sample, sequenced in a study of beta chain features in type 1 diabetes. The investigators reverse transcribed all of the isolated RNA, so they sequenced expressed TCRB transcripts. Only in-frame clones appear in the TCRdb table, and some are missing; sequencing was by immunoSEQ multiplex PCR. The sample includes under 350,000 clones, roughly 8% of them seen just once. Sequencing input: central memory CD4+ T cells from blood. These receptors were taken from a woman under 30 in good health.

This clone was counted a few times. The chain couples TRBV7-2 to TRBJ1-5, with a possible D match to TRBD1 (5 bases). V was shortened by 3 bases and J by 8 bases, with 17 bases between the two germline ends. Germline lookup yields CDR1 SGHTA and CDR2 FQGNSA. CDR3 length equals 15 residues. CDR3 region: CASSFLGLTGEPQHF. CDR3 DNA sequence: TGTGCCAGCAGCTTTTTAGGGTTAACGGGGGAGCCCCAGCATTTT.

This clone was counted only a few times. CDR3 coding DNA: TGTGCCAGCAGCCAGACAGGGTCAGAAGCTTTCTTT. The encoded protein is CASSQTGSEAFF. The gene calls are TRBV4-2 and TRBJ1-1; 7 nucleotides line up with TRBD1. The CDR3 runs 12 residues. V shed 3 bases and J 8 bases; nucleotides not matched to a gene: 3. Germline V gene lookup returns CDR1 LGHNA and CDR2 YNFKEQ.